This TCR beta chain derives from a study of CD8 T cells in ankylosing spondylitis. This clonotype has just a few counts. The germline V gene encodes CDR1 DFQATT and CDR2 SNEGSKA (reference sequence). Trimming stripped 6 bases from V and 12 bases from J, with 18 bases between. This CDR3 is built from 13 residues. MiXCR was run by TCRdb on the 5' RACE reads, yielding one entry per CDR3 protein. The top ten clones hold 6% to 8% of a sample with 120,000 to 150,000 distinct CDR3 sequences, 8% to 9% of them seen once. The source material was synovial fluid, either unsorted or a sorted T cell fraction (not recorded which). The origin of this receptor is a male donor with ankylosing spondylitis. J is TRBJ1-6 and V is TRBV20-1; D is ambiguous. DNA for the CDR3: TGCAGTGCCACCGGGCCCTTGGTGAAACCCCTCCACTTT. Translating it yields CSATGPLVKPLHF.